This T cell receptor beta chain was observed in a study of cytomegalovirus exposure and HLA in healthy donors (dated by TCRdb to between 2016 and 2019). Study-level background: In an earlier analysis of under 600 of the donors, 276 Gb of sequence data and 95 million to 130 million unique TCR beta sequences from about 179 million T cells were reported. The number of typed donors differed by locus: 629-630 for A, B, C, DRB1 and DQB1; approximately 540 for DQA1; around 580 for DPA1; and 450 to 480 for DPB1. In an earlier analysis of 500 to 650 of the donors, high-throughput TCR beta sequencing was used to judge whether each TCR beta V gene segment behaved as functional or pseudogenic. Because of strong linkage in the cohort, 4 to 6 DR-DQ haplotypes were treated as single units for association and clustering. The study aimed to test whether cataloging public T cell receptors could reveal signatures of past pathogen exposure. The T cell repertoires of several hundred subjects were profiled by immunosequencing and related to cytomegalovirus serostatus. In a later genetic analysis, genome-wide SNP genotypes for about three fifths of the roughly 670 donors were used, and that subset was treated as a discovery cohort. Donor age, sex, ethnicity and CMV serostatus were collected together with the repertoire data. Across 398 genotyped donors of the cohort, an average of roughly 200,000 unique TCR beta nucleotide sequences per donor were sequenced, and roughly a sixth of those sequences were non-productive. In the later analysis, no new phenotypic data were used to find candidate immune exposures; instead, reliance was placed on TCR beta sequences and their occurrence across donors. Every repertoire in the discovery cohort had been generated on one and the same sequencing platform. Along with the approximately 670-subject first cohort, a separate validation cohort of over 90 different subjects was used. Of the 300 to 450 genotyped donors, 80% to 90% were placed in the genetic ancestry cluster associated with self-reported Caucasian donors. An early release covering more than 500 HLA-typed donors comprised approximately 290 gigabases of sequencing data and tens of millions of unique TCR sequences. A later analysis re-analyzed previously published TCR beta repertoires from hundreds of donors and added high-resolution HLA genotyping to study TCR occurrence patterns. To predict cytomegalovirus infection status, the study brought together high-throughput TCR immunosequencing, statistical association of individual TCRs with disease status, and machine learning. HLA typing covered class I and class II loci at four-digit resolution.

Including the terminal cysteine and phenylalanine, the CDR3 comprises 13 residues. CDR3 DNA only is kept here, 39 bases in frame from base 1. The germline V gene supplies CDR1 MNHNS and CDR2 SASEGT. The V end loses 6 bases and the J end loses 4 bases, and a stretch of 10 bases separates them. General study outcomes and caveats: Because HLA typing was unavailable for some donors at each locus, only the typed subset was used in association tests. The study gave a list of around 170 TCR beta chains associated with cytomegalovirus. It was suggested by the authors that the approach could potentially be generalized to other disease states and immunological phenotypes. In an earlier analysis of around 600 of the donors, most TCR beta V segments were observed in productive rearrangements about 87% or about 30% of the time, broadly matching IMGT annotations. A few of the identified cytomegalovirus-associated TCR beta chains were confirmed in vitro to be specific for cytomegalovirus antigens. Some IMGT-functional V segments, including TRBV6-2 and TRBV6-3, could not be told apart with the 87-base-pair reads, so those segments were excluded. Correlated functional status among segregating V segments might be attributable to linkage disequilibrium, but an unknown experimental factor could not be ruled out. V-gene and J-gene trimming of TCR beta chains was associated with a missense DCLRE1C variant in a later genetic analysis, and the association was replicated in an independent cohort. Immune exposure information for the cohort was limited to CMV serostatus. In a later analysis, the rate of TCR association differed among HLA loci, with DRB1 alleles having the most associated TCRs and HLA-C alleles having the fewest. The sequencing pipeline was judged likely to have produced a cluster of highly shared sequence variants as a technical artifact. This cohort had only TCR beta chains sequenced, and the lack of alpha or paired-chain data limited which features could be detected. Several of the top co-occurrence clusters appeared to be linked to parvovirus B19, influenza, CMV and Epstein-Barr virus, according to a later analysis. According to a later genetic analysis, donors in an Asian-associated ancestry cluster had fewer N-insertions in productive TCRs than the roughly 660-donor mean. Most TCR sequences were seen in very few donors, while some public TCRs were found in many individuals. A further reported finding was that TCR beta sequences accurately predicted the HLA-A and HLA-B alleles for most subjects in the first cohort. Because counts were too low, about 17 rarely observed V segments, including chromosome 9 orphons, were excluded from the earlier analysis of under 650 of the donors. Assigning TCR associations to individual alleles was difficult when HLA alleles, especially DR and DQ, strongly co-occurred. Sequencing depth was assumed to be roughly uniform across donors in the presence/absence analyses, though that assumption may not hold. Compared with equally common non-associated chains, HLA-associated TCR beta chains in a later analysis were more clonally expanded and had lower generation probabilities. According to a later analysis, most CMV-associated TCR beta chains appeared to be HLA-restricted, and the HLA associations seemed to be driven largely by CMV exposure. The classifier was reported to diagnose cytomegalovirus status with high specificity and sensitivity in both the original and validation cohorts. In a later analysis, around 15,000 TCR beta sequences were associated with specific HLA alleles at a false discovery rate of 0.05.

As to this clone: The antigen it binds to is not known. No much larger clone is present one base from it, and per-base qualities are unavailable.

The receptor library was made with the immunoSEQ multiplex PCR assay. The multiplex PCR relied on a mix of 60 forward primers for TCR Vbeta segments and 13 reverse primers for TCR Jbeta segments. Amplification of the CDR3 region of rearranged TCR beta genes was performed with a multiplex PCR assay on genomic DNA. Amplified TCR beta libraries were sequenced as 87-base-pair reads on the Illumina HiSeq System. The original methods were these. A later analysis tallied 75 million to 95 million unique TCR beta chains across the 666 repertoires, and around 10 million of those chains were shared by two or more donors. To remove PCR and sequencing errors, raw reads were error-corrected and collapsed into unique sequences using a nearest-neighbor algorithm that merged closely related sequences. Alignment of CDR3 sequences to IMGT reference sequences was used to assign V, D and J gene segments. For a sequence to be retained, a match of at least six nucleotides to both a V gene segment and a J gene segment was required. A rearrangement counted as productive if the CDR3 had no stop codons and remained in frame with V and J, and every other rearrangement counted as non-productive. Following IMGT convention, CDR3 was defined as the stretch from the second conserved V-encoded cysteine to the conserved J-encoded phenylalanine. In an earlier analysis of approximately 500 of the donors, sequences lacking an unambiguous match to a single V gene segment were excluded. An earlier analysis of almost 600 of the donors classified V segments as functional when productive rearrangements were above 56.7% and as segregating when the standard deviation between donors was above 5%. A statistical classification framework was developed to diagnose cytomegalovirus status using the catalog of TCR beta chain sequences. A later analysis assigned V and J genes by comparing TCR nucleotide sequences with IMGT/GENE-DB human TR gene sequences. In a later analysis, CDR3 sequences and most-parsimonious VDJ recombination scenarios were assigned using the TCRdist pipeline. In a later analysis, each TCR beta chain was defined by its CDR3 amino acid sequence together with its V-gene family, and reads without a unique V-gene family were excluded. In a later analysis, around 650 highly shared, low-generation-probability nucleotide sequences were removed to address suspected cross-contamination and a sequencing artifact. In a later analysis, a clonal expansion index was calculated for each public chain from normalized within-repertoire ranks of inferred template counts. In a later analysis, generation probabilities were computed using a VDJ recombination model fitted to out-of-frame rearrangements, and the results were checked against IGoR. In a later analysis, hypergeometric tests were used to score TCR-TCR, TCR-HLA and TCR-CMV co-occurrence, with a repertoire-size bias correction applied to TCR pairs. To estimate false discovery rates, a later analysis permuted the HLA or CMV assignments 20 times. A later analysis grouped co-occurring TCRs with DBSCAN, adding TCRdist sequence similarity when clustering within HLA-allele-positive subsets. Repertoires with fewer than 30,000 or more than 120,000 public chains, plus five repertoires with anomalous nucleotide sharing, were excluded from co-occurrence clustering. TCRdb retrieved this table from immuneACCESS and kept in-frame rearrangements only. Not all clones are present; in checked studies, unresolved V genes account for under half, and no reason is known for the remainder. Clone size and V and J calls were adopted from that table, with D and trimming inferred from the DNA. Present in this sample are about 150,000 clones, about 80% of which were seen just once. Of the sample, around 7% is held by the ten largest clones.

The cohort comprised some 730 healthy bone marrow donors. All cohort members were sampled while nominally healthy, although unrecorded immune exposures were likely present. The donor was CMV seropositive and was included in the group of approximately 310 seropositive cohort members. Each donor provided a peripheral blood sample, and peripheral blood mononuclear cells were used for TCR beta sequencing. The Qiagen DNeasy Blood Extraction Kit was used to extract genomic DNA from the blood cell samples. The sample consisted of PBMCs. The source is a woman aged 45 to 65 in good health and CMV-seropositive. The chain is made from TRBV6-1 and TRBJ1-5; the D gene cannot be named for sure. In nucleotide form, the sequence is TGTGCCAGCAGGGACTCTGGAAATCAGCCCCAGCATTTT. This codes for CASRDSGNQPQHF.